This is a list of T cell receptor beta chains from one sample in a study of T cells after yellow fever vaccination. TCRdb processed the 5' RACE reads anew with MiXCR; each CDR3 protein has one entry. The sample has around 530,000 distinct CDR3 sequences, 17% seen once. The sample was PBMCs, taken about 5 days after the first yellow fever vaccination. The receptor source for this set is a man between 18 and 35 years old who received the YFV17D yellow fever vaccine. CDR3s include the opening cysteine and the closing phenylalanine or tryptophan. Each record gives: J gene, D gene, clone size, V gene, CDR3 protein, CDR3 DNA. The D gene is left open where the match is weak. Clone size is shown for a subset of rows, as once, few, many or a class of expanded clone.

j_call: TRBJ2-7
d_call: NA
clone_size: NA
v_call: TRBV25-1
cdr3_aa: CASRGGRRGCEQYF
cdr3_nt: TGTGCCAGCAGGGGGGGCCGCAGGGGGTGCGAGCAGTACTTC

j_call: TRBJ2-3
d_call: TRBD1
clone_size: NA
v_call: TRBV20-1
cdr3_aa: CSALTGVVDTQYF
cdr3_nt: TGCAGTGCCCTGACAGGGGTGGTAGATACGCAGTATTTT

j_call: TRBJ1-1
d_call: TRBD1
clone_size: NA
v_call: TRBV6-1
cdr3_aa: CASTRTGAAFF
cdr3_nt: TGTGCCAGCACTCGGACAGGGGCCGCTTTCTTT

j_call: TRBJ2-1
d_call: NA
clone_size: NA
v_call: TRBV2
cdr3_aa: CASVADNVEQFF
cdr3_nt: TGTGCCAGCGTCGCCGATAACGTAGAGCAGTTCTTC

j_call: TRBJ1-2
d_call: NA
clone_size: few
v_call: TRBV11-1
cdr3_aa: CASSSYEYGYTF
cdr3_nt: TGTGCCAGCAGCTCCTACGAATATGGCTACACCTTC

j_call: TRBJ2-1
d_call: TRBD2
clone_size: few
v_call: TRBV12-3/TRBV12-4
cdr3_aa: CSTSAYNEQFF
cdr3_nt: TGTTCCACTAGCGCCTACAATGAGCAGTTCTTC

j_call: TRBJ2-3
d_call: NA
clone_size: few
v_call: TRBV20-1
cdr3_aa: CSARDRVRTDTQYF
cdr3_nt: TGCAGTGCTAGAGATAGGGTACGCACAGATACGCAGTATTTT

j_call: TRBJ1-1
d_call: NA
clone_size: many
v_call: TRBV5-1
cdr3_aa: CASSPGGANTEAFF
cdr3_nt: TGCGCCAGCAGCCCTGGCGGGGCGAACACTGAAGCTTTCTTT

j_call: TRBJ2-5
d_call: TRBD2
clone_size: NA
v_call: TRBV7-9
cdr3_aa: CASSLGEVRTSEETQYF
cdr3_nt: TGTGCCAGCAGCTTGGGGGAGGTTAGGACTAGCGAAGAGACCCAGTACTTC

j_call: TRBJ1-2
d_call: NA
clone_size: NA
v_call: TRBV20-1
cdr3_aa: CSARETLGAYGYTF
cdr3_nt: TGCAGTGCTAGAGAGACCCTCGGCGCCTATGGCTACACCTTC

j_call: TRBJ2-6
d_call: NA
clone_size: few
v_call: TRBV15
cdr3_aa: CATLDSVFGANVLTF
cdr3_nt: TGTGCCACCCTAGACAGTGTCTTTGGGGCCAACGTCCTGACTTTC

j_call: TRBJ1-2
d_call: NA
clone_size: NA
v_call: TRBV6-1
cdr3_aa: CASSRTSWDGYTF
cdr3_nt: TGTGCCAGCAGCCGGACTTCCTGGGATGGCTACACCTTC

j_call: TRBJ2-2
d_call: NA
clone_size: once
v_call: TRBV5-1
cdr3_aa: CASSPRVVSGELFF
cdr3_nt: TGCGCCAGCAGCCCCAGGGTGGTCTCCGGGGAGCTGTTTTTT

j_call: TRBJ2-3
d_call: NA
clone_size: few
v_call: TRBV30
cdr3_aa: CAWSVGRGQYF
cdr3_nt: TGTGCCTGGAGTGTGGGGCGTGGGCAGTATTTT

j_call: TRBJ1-1
d_call: TRBD1
clone_size: NA
v_call: TRBV6-1
cdr3_aa: CASSWTGLTGAFF
cdr3_nt: TGTGCCAGCAGCTGGACAGGGCTCACTGGGGCTTTCTTT

j_call: TRBJ1-4
d_call: NA
clone_size: NA
v_call: TRBV7-9
cdr3_aa: CASSLDSHEKLFF
cdr3_nt: TGTGCCAGCAGTCTAGATTCCCACGAAAAACTGTTTTTT

j_call: TRBJ1-3
d_call: TRBD1
clone_size: NA
v_call: TRBV20-1
cdr3_aa: CSASGTGGPGHTIYF
cdr3_nt: TGCAGTGCTAGCGGGACAGGGGGCCCGGGTCACACCATATATTTT

j_call: TRBJ2-4
d_call: TRBD1
clone_size: few
v_call: TRBV19
cdr3_aa: CASSTTGTGKNIQYF
cdr3_nt: TGTGCCAGTAGCACCACCGGGACAGGGAAAAACATTCAGTACTTC

j_call: TRBJ2-1
d_call: NA
clone_size: many
v_call: TRBV5-6
cdr3_aa: CASSWYSLPYNEQFF
cdr3_nt: TGTGCCAGCAGCTGGTATTCCCTTCCCTACAATGAGCAGTTCTTC

j_call: TRBJ1-6
d_call: TRBD1
clone_size: NA
v_call: TRBV20-1
cdr3_aa: CSARDMGQEGTNSPLHF
cdr3_nt: TGCAGTGCTAGAGATATGGGACAGGAGGGAACTAATTCACCCCTCCACTTT

j_call: TRBJ2-4
d_call: NA
clone_size: few
v_call: TRBV7-2
cdr3_aa: CASSLASNIQYF
cdr3_nt: TGTGCCAGCAGCTTAGCATCTAACATTCAGTACTTC

j_call: TRBJ1-5
d_call: TRBD1
clone_size: NA
v_call: TRBV30
cdr3_aa: CAWTTGGNQPQHF
cdr3_nt: TGTGCCTGGACCACAGGGGGCAATCAGCCCCAGCATTTT

j_call: TRBJ2-4
d_call: NA
clone_size: NA
v_call: TRBV11-2
cdr3_aa: CASSSTDYLIGTKNIQYF
cdr3_nt: TGTGCCAGCAGCTCGACGGATTATTTAATCGGGACCAAAAACATTCAGTACTTC

j_call: TRBJ2-4
d_call: NA
clone_size: few
v_call: TRBV18
cdr3_aa: CASSPPGNRAAKNIQYF
cdr3_nt: TGTGCCAGCTCACCACCTGGAAACAGAGCAGCCAAAAACATTCAGTACTTC

j_call: TRBJ1-3
d_call: NA
clone_size: many
v_call: TRBV7-2
cdr3_aa: CASSPDPGRFNTIYF
cdr3_nt: TGTGCCAGCAGCCCCGACCCGGGGCGGTTCAACACCATATATTTT

j_call: TRBJ2-7
d_call: NA
clone_size: NA
v_call: TRBV7-2
cdr3_aa: CASSLRVVGTSYEQYF
cdr3_nt: TGTGCCAGCAGCTTAAGAGTAGTGGGGACCTCCTACGAGCAGTACTTC

j_call: TRBJ2-1
d_call: TRBD2
clone_size: NA
v_call: TRBV24-1
cdr3_aa: CATSDPGTASGDGNEQFF
cdr3_nt: TGTGCCACCAGTGATCCTGGAACGGCTAGCGGGGATGGCAATGAGCAGTTCTTC

j_call: TRBJ1-5
d_call: NA
clone_size: few
v_call: TRBV4-1
cdr3_aa: CASSQDTEYSNQPQHF
cdr3_nt: TGCGCCAGCAGCCAGGATACAGAATATAGCAATCAGCCCCAGCATTTT

j_call: TRBJ2-2
d_call: NA
clone_size: few
v_call: TRBV6-6
cdr3_aa: CASGWGDTGELFF
cdr3_nt: TGTGCCAGCGGATGGGGGGACACCGGGGAGCTGTTTTTT

j_call: TRBJ2-7
d_call: TRBD1
clone_size: NA
v_call: TRBV6-1
cdr3_aa: CASSSTGGPYEQYF
cdr3_nt: TGTGCCAGCAGCTCAACAGGGGGCCCCTACGAGCAGTACTTC

j_call: TRBJ1-1
d_call: NA
clone_size: NA
v_call: TRBV25-1
cdr3_aa: CASSESGQNTEAFF
cdr3_nt: TGTGCCAGCAGTGAATCTGGACAGAACACTGAAGCTTTCTTT

j_call: TRBJ2-1
d_call: NA
clone_size: few
v_call: TRBV29-1
cdr3_aa: CSVGKASNEQFF
cdr3_nt: TGCAGCGTAGGAAAGGCAAGCAATGAGCAGTTCTTC

j_call: TRBJ1-5
d_call: NA
clone_size: few
v_call: TRBV5-1
cdr3_aa: CASSLEPDLNQPQHF
cdr3_nt: TGCGCCAGCAGCTTGGAGCCGGACCTCAATCAGCCCCAGCATTTT

j_call: TRBJ2-1
d_call: TRBD2
clone_size: few
v_call: TRBV25-1
cdr3_aa: CASLGLAGVNEQFF
cdr3_nt: TGTGCCTCTCTGGGCCTAGCGGGGGTCAATGAGCAGTTCTTC

j_call: TRBJ1-4
d_call: NA
clone_size: few
v_call: TRBV6-5
cdr3_aa: CASSYIGNEKLFF
cdr3_nt: TGTGCCAGCAGTTATATTGGTAATGAAAAACTGTTTTTT

j_call: TRBJ1-2
d_call: NA
clone_size: NA
v_call: TRBV10-2
cdr3_aa: CASTGILDYGYTF
cdr3_nt: TGCGCCAGCACGGGCATTCTCGACTATGGCTACACCTTC

j_call: TRBJ2-4
d_call: NA
clone_size: many
v_call: TRBV5-1
cdr3_aa: CASSLDLKGNIQYF
cdr3_nt: TGCGCCAGCAGCTTGGATTTAAAGGGAAACATTCAGTACTTC

j_call: TRBJ1-2
d_call: NA
clone_size: few
v_call: TRBV6-2/TRBV6-3
cdr3_aa: CASSYSRVLGYTF
cdr3_nt: TGTGCCAGCAGTTACTCAAGGGTTCTGGGCTACACCTTC

j_call: TRBJ1-2
d_call: NA
clone_size: NA
v_call: TRBV7-2
cdr3_aa: CASSLASQGNYTF
cdr3_nt: TGTGCCAGCAGCTTAGCGTCTCAGGGGAACTACACCTTC

j_call: TRBJ1-2
d_call: TRBD1
clone_size: NA
v_call: TRBV12-3/TRBV12-4
cdr3_aa: CASSFRGQDYGYTF
cdr3_nt: TGTGCCAGCAGTTTTAGGGGGCAAGACTATGGCTACACCTTC

j_call: TRBJ2-3
d_call: TRBD2
clone_size: few
v_call: TRBV27
cdr3_aa: CASTALAASTDTQYF
cdr3_nt: TGTGCCAGCACCGCCCTAGCGGCTAGCACAGATACGCAGTATTTT

j_call: TRBJ2-3
d_call: NA
clone_size: NA
v_call: TRBV27
cdr3_aa: CASSSMADTQYF
cdr3_nt: TGTGCCAGCAGTTCCATGGCGGATACGCAGTATTTT

j_call: TRBJ1-5
d_call: NA
clone_size: few
v_call: TRBV2
cdr3_aa: CASSEARAASNQPQHF
cdr3_nt: TGTGCCAGCAGTGAAGCTCGGGCAGCTAGCAATCAGCCCCAGCATTTT

j_call: TRBJ2-7
d_call: NA
clone_size: NA
v_call: TRBV30
cdr3_aa: CAWKTYHEQYF
cdr3_nt: TGTGCCTGGAAAACCTACCACGAGCAGTACTTC

j_call: TRBJ1-1
d_call: TRBD1
clone_size: NA
v_call: TRBV4-3
cdr3_aa: CTSASEGTGYTEAFF
cdr3_nt: TGCACCAGCGCCTCAGAAGGGACAGGGTATACTGAAGCTTTCTTT

j_call: TRBJ1-4
d_call: NA
clone_size: NA
v_call: TRBV29-1
cdr3_aa: CSVVSAAEKLFF
cdr3_nt: TGCAGCGTTGTAAGTGCAGCTGAAAAACTGTTTTTT

j_call: TRBJ2-1
d_call: TRBD2
clone_size: NA
v_call: TRBV6-1
cdr3_aa: CASSIFSGENNEQFF
cdr3_nt: TGTGCCAGCAGTATATTTAGCGGGGAGAATAATGAGCAGTTCTTC

j_call: TRBJ2-3
d_call: TRBD2
clone_size: few
v_call: TRBV29-1
cdr3_aa: CSVVWRGGADTQYF
cdr3_nt: TGCAGCGTTGTCTGGCGGGGGGGCGCAGATACGCAGTATTTT